Below, 32 T cell receptor beta chains from the same sample are listed, as sequenced in a study of T cell repertoires in cytomegalovirus infection. These receptors are not linked to any known antigen. TCRdb redid the calling of the reads with MiXCR, one entry per CDR3 protein. The table records about 180,000 distinct CDR3 sequences, roughly 20% of them present only once. This specimen consisted of CD8+ T cells from cultured PBMCs, obtained from culture after CMV antigen stimulation. These TCRs come from a human donor in good health (CMV status not recorded). Some clones in this sample may be carry-over from other donors' samples.

This chain joins TRBV12-3 or TRBV12-4 and TRBJ2-5; 12 bases map to TRBD2. With V trimmed by 2 bases and J by 4 bases, 8 bases remained unmatched. There are 17 residues in the CDR3. The CDR3 here is CASSLSASGGAGETQYF. Written as DNA, the CDR3 is TGTGCCAGCAGTTTAAGTGCTAGCGGGGGGGCCGGAGAGACCCAGTACTTC.

This clonotype was counted between two and nine times. The chain employs TRBV6-8 and TRBJ2-3; the D gene could be TRBD1 or TRBD2 (5 bases each). The CDR3 loop spans 12 amino acids. Germline V gene lookup returns CDR1 MNHGY and CDR2 SAAAGT. The V gene lost 6 bases and the J gene lost 6 bases, with 10 bases spanning the gap. The CDR3 is CASSPGADTQYF. The CDR3 region has the DNA TGTGCCAGCAGCCCCGGGGCGGATACGCAGTATTTT.

The CDR3 DNA sequence: TGTGCCACCCTGGACAGGCACTCCTACGAGCAGTACTTC. Its protein product is CATLDRHSYEQYF. The chain carries TRBV19 and TRBJ2-7; 7 bases agree with TRBD1. Trimming took 10 bases from V and 0 from J; bases not matched to a gene: 6. Germline loops: CDR1 LNHDA, CDR2 SQIVND (reference sequence). The CDR3 is 13 residues long. Supplemented by reference TRBV19 and TRBJ2-7, the full variable domain reads DGGITQSPKYLFRKEGQNVTLSCEQNLNHDAMYWYRQDPGQGLRLIYYSQIVNDFQKGDIAEGYSVSREKKESFPLTVTSAQKNPTAFYLCATLDRHSYEQYFGPGTRLTVT.

This clonotype was observed a handful of times. The J gene is TRBJ2-7, the V gene TRBV10-2; TRBD2 might be the D (6 bases). The CDR3 is 17 residues long. The V gene lost 1 base and the J gene lost 3 bases, with 19 bases spanning the gap. From germline, CDR1 is WSHSY and CDR2 SAAADI. CDR3 sequence (DNA): TGCGCCAGCAGTGAGTGGGGGGTGACAGATTTTCGCTACGAGCAGTACTTC. This gives the protein CASSEWGVTDFRYEQYF.

This chain joins TRBV7-2 and TRBJ2-4; 9 nucleotides agree with TRBD1. Germline trimming cut 4 bases from V and 7 bases from J; bases unmatched to any gene: 8. CDR1 is SGHTA, CDR2 FQGNSA, per germline. The length of the CDR3 is 15 residues. The CDR3 spells CASSYGTGQGNIQYF. DNA for the CDR3: TGTGCCAGCAGCTACGGGACAGGGCAGGGGAACATTCAGTACTTC. The full variable domain, rest sourced from reference TRBV7-2 and TRBJ2-4, is GAGVSQSPSNKVTEKGKDVELRCDPISGHTALYWYRQSLGQGLEFLIYFQGNSAPDKSGLPSDRFSAERTGGSVSTLTIQRTQQEDSAVYLCASSYGTGQGNIQYFGAGTRLSVL.

The chain's CDR3 is CASSPRQGTNTEAFF. Written as DNA, the CDR3 is TGTGCCAGCAGTCCCCGACAGGGAACGAACACTGAAGCTTTCTTT. J is TRBJ1-1 and V is TRBV12-3 or TRBV12-4; TRBD1 matches 7 bases. The CDR3 covers 15 residues. The junction had 7 bases not matched to a gene; V was cut back by 5 bases and J by 1 base.

The genes are TRBV7-9 and TRBJ1-5; 9 bases are shared with TRBD1. With V trimmed by 4 bases and J by 5 bases, 6 bases remained unmatched. The CDR3 has 15 amino acids. The germline gives CDR1 SEHNR, CDR2 FQNEAQ (reference sequence). CDR3 nucleotide sequence: TGTGCCAGCAGCTCCCCGGGGGACAGGGATCAGCCCCAGCATTTT. It is translated as CASSSPGDRDQPQHF.

V gene TRBV28 combines with J gene TRBJ2-5; D not certain. There are 15 residues in the CDR3. The V end lost 3 bases, the J end lost 3 bases, and 14 bases lay between the germline ends. Germline CDR1 is MDHEN and CDR2 is SYDVKM. CDR3 region: CASSFRLRREETQYF. The CDR3 nucleotides read TGTGCCAGCAGTTTTCGTTTAAGAAGGGAAGAGACCCAGTACTTC.

This clonotype was counted many times. This chain joins TRBV7-9 and TRBJ2-7; 7 nucleotides agree with TRBD1. V was pared by 5 bases and J by 7 bases, with 20 bases of the junction left unmatched. This CDR3 has 17 amino acids. Per the germline V gene, CDR1 is SEHNR and CDR2 is FQNEAQ (reference sequence). The CDR3 sequence: CASSMNVGGGLALEQYF. DNA for the CDR3: TGTGCCAGCAGCATGAACGTAGGGGGCGGGCTCGCCCTGGAGCAGTACTTC.

Here the CDR3 DNA reads TGTGCCAGTACCGAGGGGGTACCCTATAATTCACCCCTCCACTTT. It is translated as CASTEGVPYNSPLHF. The V call is TRBV19, the J call TRBJ1-6; TRBD1 might be the D (6 bases). The CDR3 is 15 residues long. From germline, CDR1 is LNHDA and CDR2 SQIVND (reference sequence). Trimming shortened V by 7 bases and J by 2 bases, and 12 bases separated the two germline ends. The full variable domain, rest sourced from reference TRBV19 and TRBJ1-6, is DGGITQSPKYLFRKEGQNVTLSCEQNLNHDAMYWYRQDPGQGLRLIYYSQIVNDFQKGDIAEGYSVSREKKESFPLTVTSAQKNPTAFYLCASTEGVPYNSPLHFGNGTRLTVT.

This clonotype was detected a few times. The CDR3 sequence is CASSPEPSATYGYTF. The CDR3 region has the DNA TGTGCCAGCAGTCCGGAGCCCTCAGCGACATACGGCTACACCTTC. This chain links TRBV2 with TRBJ1-2; D gene ambiguous. The germline V gene has CDR1 SNHLY and CDR2 FYNNEI. V gave up 5 bases and J gave up 8 bases, with 21 bases separating them. The CDR3 length is 15 residues.

J is TRBJ1-2 and V is TRBV12-3 or TRBV12-4, with D uncertain. The V and J ends lost 1 base and 8 bases respectively, with 11 bases between them. This CDR3 is 13 amino acids long. The CDR3: CASSLEPTGGYTF. CDR3 nucleotides: TGTGCCAGCAGTTTAGAGCCAACGGGAGGCTACACCTTC.

The chain has TRBV28 and TRBJ2-2, with a weak D call TRBD1 (6 bases). The germline gives CDR1 MDHEN, CDR2 SYDVKM. The CDR3 length is 14 residues. Trimming removed 2 bases at V and 4 bases at J, with 8 bases between. The CDR3 bases are TGTGCCAGCAGTTTAAGGGGGATCACCGGGGAGCTGTTTTTT. Translation: CASSLRGITGELFF. Based on the CDR3 plus reference TRBV28 and TRBJ2-2, the full variable domain is DVKVTQSSRYLVKRTGEKVFLECVQDMDHENMFWYRQDPGLGLRLIYFSYDVKMKEKGDIPEGYSVSREKKERFSLILESASTNQTSMYLCASSLRGITGELFFGEGSRLTVL.

The V call is TRBV25-1, the J call TRBJ1-1, with TRBD1 as a possible D gene (5 bases). Germline-derived CDR1 and CDR2 are MGHDK and SYGVNS. Between the trimmed V and J ends, which lost 1 base and 2 bases, there was a span of 17 bases. CDR3 length equals 17 residues. CDR3 DNA sequence: TGTGCCAGCAGTGAATTTGGGGGGGACGGGGGAAACACTGAAGCTTTCTTT. Protein sequence: CASSEFGGDGGNTEAFF. Full variable domain (missing parts from reference TRBV25-1 and TRBJ1-1): EADIYQTPRYLVIGTGKKITLECSQTMGHDKMYWYQQDPGMELHLIHYSYGVNSTEKGDLSSESTVSRIRTEHFPLTLESARPSHTSQYLCASSEFGGDGGNTEAFFGQGTRLTVV.

The chain is built from TRBV30 and TRBJ1-3, with unresolved D. Looked up from germline, CDR1 is GTSNPN and CDR2 is SVGIG (reference sequence). The CDR3 is 14 amino acids. Trimming shortened V by 0 bases and J by 3 bases, and 9 bases separated the two germline ends. This chain's CDR3 is CAWSVGGYGNTIYF. The CDR3, as DNA: TGTGCCTGGAGTGTGGGCGGCTATGGAAACACCATATATTTT.

CDR3 sequence reads: CASSPVPTETQYF. DNA for the CDR3: TGTGCCAGCAGCCCCGTCCCGACGGAGACCCAGTACTTC. The chain carries TRBV7-2 and TRBJ2-5; D is undetermined. Germline CDR1 SGHTA, CDR2 FQGNSA. V lost 5 bases and J 5 bases, leaving 12 bases between the germline ends. The CDR3 extends over 13 amino acids.

J is TRBJ1-1 and V is TRBV6-5; 7 bases match TRBD1. CDR1 is MNHEY, CDR2 SVGAGI, per germline. The CDR3 extends over 14 amino acids. V lost 4 bases, J lost 0 bases, and 2 bases stayed unmatched. As DNA, the CDR3 is TGTGCCAGCAGTTGGGACAGCATGAACACTGAAGCTTTCTTT. Residues: CASSWDSMNTEAFF.

A word on this clonotype: The junction departs from the called germline gene at one end, perhaps through a read error. The V gene is TRBV7-9, the J gene TRBJ2-4; D unclear. Germline CDR1 and CDR2: SEHNR and FQNEAQ (reference sequence). This CDR3 has 15 amino acids. CDR3 nucleotides: TGTGCCAGCAGCTTATCGGAAGAAAACAAAAACAGTCAGTACTTC. Translating it yields CASSLSEENKNSQYF.

This clonotype was seen more than once but under ten times. The rearrangement joins TRBV7-2 to TRBJ2-5; 14 nucleotides match TRBD2. This CDR3 comprises 16 residues. With V trimmed by 4 bases and J by 5 bases, 6 bases remained unmatched. Germline values: CDR1 SGHTA, CDR2 FQGNSA. The DNA for the CDR3 is TGTGCCAGCAGCTCCGGACTAGCGGGGGGTGTGGAGACCCAGTACTTC. Encoded protein: CASSSGLAGGVETQYF.

This clonotype has only a few counts. The rearrangement uses TRBV13 and TRBJ2-7; tentative D call: TRBD1 (5 bases). CDR1 PRHDT and CDR2 FYEKMQ come from the germline V gene (reference sequence). CDR3 length: 14 amino acids. The V end was cut by 5 bases, the J end by 4 bases, with 15 bases between. CDR3 bases: TGTGCCAGCAGCCTCTCCGACAGAGAATACGAGCAGTACTTC. Encoded protein: CASSLSDREYEQYF.

V is TRBV14 and J is TRBJ1-4; D is undetermined. Looked up from germline, CDR1 is SGHDN and CDR2 is FVKESK. The CDR3 runs 15 residues. Between the trimmed V and J ends, which lost 0 bases and 8 bases, there was a span of 13 bases. The CDR3 DNA reads as TGTGCCAGCAGCCAAGAAGAACGAGGAAGAGAAAAACTGTTTTTT. As protein: CASSQEERGREKLFF. Looking up the rest from reference TRBV14 and TRBJ1-4 gives the full variable domain: EAGVTQFPSHSVIEKGQTVTLRCDPISGHDNLYWYRRVMGKEIKFLLHFVKESKQDESGMPNNRFLAERTGGTYSTLKVQPAELEDSGVYFCASSQEERGREKLFFGSGTQLSVL.

This clonotype was seen many times. The chain uses TRBV7-2 and TRBJ2-2; D gene ambiguous. Germline CDR1 is SGHTA and CDR2 is FQGNSA. The length of the CDR3 is 13 residues. Trimming left V 1 base short and J 6 bases short, with 6 bases between. CDR3 region: CASSLGGAGELFF. CDR3 DNA sequence: TGTGCCAGCAGCTTAGGTGGGGCCGGGGAGCTGTTTTTT.

Only a few counts were recorded for this clonotype. CDR3 sequence reads: CASTSLGREGESPLHF. DNA for the CDR3: TGTGCCAGCACTTCCTTGGGTAGGGAAGGAGAGTCACCCCTCCACTTT. The chain carries TRBV27 and TRBJ1-6; D unclear. CDR3 size: 16 residues. From germline, CDR1 is MNHEY and CDR2 SMNVEV (reference sequence). Deletions cut 7 bases from V and 10 bases from J, with 23 bases between.

This clonotype came up a few times. The V and J genes are TRBV6-5 and TRBJ2-5; a possible D gene is TRBD1 (6 bases). The CDR3 is 17 amino acids. Germline loops: CDR1 MNHEY, CDR2 SVGAGI. Trimming took 6 bases from V and 4 from J, leaving 24 bases between them. CDR3 bases: TGTGCCAGCAGCCAAAGTCGTGAACAGGGCTCGCGAGAGACCCAGTACTTC. Protein: CASSQSREQGSRETQYF.

The chain is built from TRBV19 and TRBJ2-3; the match to TRBD2 covers 9 bases. Germline CDR1 and CDR2: LNHDA and SQIVND (reference sequence). Trimming cost V 1 base and J 2 bases; bases outside gene matches: 1. CDR3 length equals 15 residues. The CDR3 loop is CASSIVAGATDTQYF. DNA of the CDR3: TGTGCCAGTAGTATAGTAGCGGGAGCCACAGATACGCAGTATTTT.

This clonotype has more than one count but fewer than ten. V gene TRBV12-3 or TRBV12-4 combines with J gene TRBJ1-2; the D gene is possibly TRBD1 (5 bases). The V end was cut by 4 bases, the J end by 5 bases, with 11 bases between. The CDR3 is 13 residues long. The CDR3: CASSSGQPYGYTF. In DNA, the CDR3 is TGTGCCAGCAGTTCAGGGCAGCCATATGGCTACACCTTC.

The V call is TRBV4-3, the J call TRBJ2-5; TRBD1 matches at 9 bases. Germline CDR1 is LGHNA and CDR2 is YSLEER. The CDR3 spans 19 residues. V shed 0 bases and J 6 bases; nucleotides not matched to a gene: 17. The CDR3 region is CASSQDRVPGQGPGKTQYF. The CDR3 nucleotides are TGCGCCAGCAGCCAAGATAGGGTTCCGGGACAGGGCCCGGGAAAGACCCAGTACTTC.

This clonotype was observed a handful of times. The genes are TRBV15 and TRBJ2-3; 11 bases match TRBD2. Germline lookup yields CDR1 LNHNV and CDR2 YYDKDF (reference sequence). The CDR3 length is 13 residues. V trimming: 2 bases; J trimming: 14 bases; junction bases outside the gene matches: 6. CDR3 region: CATSRTTSGDLYF. DNA of the CDR3: TGTGCCACCAGCAGAACGACTAGCGGGGATCTGTATTTT.

V usage is TRBV7-8 and J usage is TRBJ2-1; TRBD2 aligns across 9 bases. V shed 3 bases and J 5 bases; nucleotides not matched to a gene: 5. The CDR3 length is 15 residues. Looked up from germline, CDR1 is SGHVS and CDR2 is FQNEAQ. CDR3 region: CASSFSGGSNNEQFF. The CDR3 bases are TGTGCCAGCAGCTTTAGCGGGGGTAGCAACAATGAGCAGTTCTTC.

CDR3 residues: CASSEGPRGSGNTIYF. The DNA of the CDR3 is TGTGCCAGCAGTGAGGGTCCCAGGGGCTCTGGAAACACCATATATTTT. The rearrangement joins TRBV6-1 to TRBJ1-3; D is possibly TRBD1 (6 bases). Trimming took 3 bases from V and 0 from J, leaving 12 bases between them. Germline V gene sequence: CDR1 MNHNS, CDR2 SASEGT. The CDR3 is made up of 16 amino acids.

The chain's CDR3 is CASSFLTEATGELFF. The CDR3 DNA reads as TGTGCCAGCAGCTTTCTTACGGAGGCCACCGGGGAGCTGTTTTTT. The J gene is TRBJ2-2, the V gene TRBV6-1, with a weak D call TRBD2 (5 bases). V was clipped by 6 bases and J by 4 bases, with 15 bases between them. CDR3 size: 15 residues. The germline CDR1 and CDR2 sequences are MNHNS and SASEGT.

This clonotype was recorded a few times. The chain employs TRBV11-2 and TRBJ1-5; a possible D gene is TRBD1 (5 bases). The CDR3 consists of 16 residues. Trimming cost V 5 bases and J 0 bases, with 14 bases left between them. CDR1 SGHAT and CDR2 FQNNGV come from the germline V gene. The DNA of the CDR3 is TGTGCCAGCAGCCAGACGACAGTTTATAGCAATCAGCCCCAGCATTTT. Translating it yields CASSQTTVYSNQPQHF. The variable domain in full, with the rest retrieved from reference TRBV11-2 and TRBJ1-5, is EAGVAQSPRYKIIEKRQSVAFWCNPISGHATLYWYQQILGQGPKLLIQFQNNGVVDDSQLPKDRFSAERLKGVDSTLKIQPAKLEDSAVYLCASSQTTVYSNQPQHFGDGTRLSIL.